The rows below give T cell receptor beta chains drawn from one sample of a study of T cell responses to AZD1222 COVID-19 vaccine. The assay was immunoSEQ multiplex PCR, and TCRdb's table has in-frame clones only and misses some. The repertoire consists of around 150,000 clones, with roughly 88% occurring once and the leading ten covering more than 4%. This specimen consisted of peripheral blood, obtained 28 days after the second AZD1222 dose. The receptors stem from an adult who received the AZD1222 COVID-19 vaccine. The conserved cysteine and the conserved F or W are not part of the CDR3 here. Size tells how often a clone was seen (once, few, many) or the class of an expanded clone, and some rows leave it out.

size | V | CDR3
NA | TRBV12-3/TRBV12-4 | ASSYRGHTEAF
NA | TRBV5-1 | ASSFGGPYNEQF
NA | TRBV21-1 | ASSKEHGGAGDTQY
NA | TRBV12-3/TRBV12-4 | ASRQRDRGGYT
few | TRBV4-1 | ASSQGQVYNSPLH
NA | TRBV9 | ASSVAGNSNQPQH
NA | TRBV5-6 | ASSLGLRGEQY
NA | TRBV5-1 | ASRYSQETQY
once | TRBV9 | ASSKWAGDPYEQY
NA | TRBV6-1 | ASSEVGELAGNTIY
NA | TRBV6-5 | ASSYGASYGYT
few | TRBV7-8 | ASSLRGSGEQY
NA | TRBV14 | ASSAPNSRTTEAF
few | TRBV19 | ASRPGVDYGYT
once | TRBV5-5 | ASSLPRGLGNEQF
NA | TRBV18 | ASSPDSTEAF
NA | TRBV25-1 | ASSLRETDTQY
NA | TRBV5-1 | ASSYVDRNQETQY
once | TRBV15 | ATGIRDFGLIDTQY
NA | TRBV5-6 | ASSSRGVPQH
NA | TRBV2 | ASRVYTGYGYT
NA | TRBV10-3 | AISDQPQTEAF
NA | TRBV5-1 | ASSLAGRGTDNEQY
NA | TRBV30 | AWSFQGDYGYT
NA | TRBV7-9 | ASSYSAGTNSPLH
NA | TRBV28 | ASRDSRVGSRGYT
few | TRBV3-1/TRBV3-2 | ASSHRHNTGELF
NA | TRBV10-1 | ASSESKVGELF
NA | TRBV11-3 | ASSLSGGLNNEQF
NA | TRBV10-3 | AISDPGKGYGYT
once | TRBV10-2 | ASRTPGGIGTEAF
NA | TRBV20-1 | SAPTDYGYT
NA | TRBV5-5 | ASSPGEGSTIY
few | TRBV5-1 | ASSLQDTGELF
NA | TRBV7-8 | ASSTTRGGQPQH
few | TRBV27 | ASSLSAGSYGYT
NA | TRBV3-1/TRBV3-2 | ASSQDQQFPLH
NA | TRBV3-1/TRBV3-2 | ASSPEEAGNTEAF
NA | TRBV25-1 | ASTPGDTIY
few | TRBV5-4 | ASSLNRGDTEAF
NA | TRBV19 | ASSIWVLDRNTQY
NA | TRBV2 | ASSEGYEQY
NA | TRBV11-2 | ASSLLTATNSPLH
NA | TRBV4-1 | ASSQAGFGYT
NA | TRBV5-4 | ASSPSGTGGSDTQY
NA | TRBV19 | ASSKNQETQY
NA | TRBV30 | ACSRTFDNEQF
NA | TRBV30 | AWSRGYYSTGGDPYEQY
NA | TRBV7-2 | ASSLAGTKVDEQF
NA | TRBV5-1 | ASSGGNPNEKLF
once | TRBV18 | ASSPAGIISGNTIY